The 3 T cell receptor beta chains below come from one sample, sequenced in a study of blood T cell repertoires in COVID-19. Profiled with immunoSEQ multiplex PCR; TCRdb holds only in-frame clones, not every one. The sample records 90,000 to 120,000 clones, under 75% being singletons. Sequencing was carried out using peripheral blood. These receptors came from a man older than 75 with acute or convalescent COVID-19.

This chain joins TRBV5-4 and TRBJ2-7; 9 nucleotides align to TRBD1. Germline V lookup: CDR1 SGHNT, CDR2 YYREEE (reference sequence). V shed 6 bases, J shed 1 base, and the junction held 8 bases outside the gene matches. The CDR3 totals 15 residues. The CDR3 DNA sequence: TGTGCCAGCAACACAGGGGGCGTCGCGTCCTACGAGCAGTACTTC. Its translation is CASNTGGVASYEQYF.

The rearrangement links TRBV6-2 or TRBV6-3 to TRBJ2-7, with 12 bases fitting TRBD2. Germline CDR1 reads MNHEY; CDR2 reads SVGEGT. There are 15 residues in the CDR3. V lost 5 bases, J lost 0 bases, and 2 bases stayed unmatched. The CDR3 here is CASSRLAGASYEQYF. Here the CDR3 DNA reads TGTGCCAGCAGTCGACTAGCGGGAGCCTCCTACGAGCAGTACTTC.

The chain joins TRBV28 to TRBJ1-1, with 7 bases that match TRBD1. The CDR3 covers 13 residues. CDR1 is MDHEN, CDR2 SYDVKM, per germline. V was pared by 2 bases and J by 11 bases, with 8 bases of the junction left unmatched. The CDR3 DNA follows: TGTGCCAGCAGTTTAGGGACAGCGTTTTCGGCTTTCTTT. This translates into CASSLGTAFSAFF.